These T cell receptor beta chains were read from a single sample in a study of blood T cell repertoires in COVID-19. Generated by immunoSEQ multiplex PCR, the TCRdb table keeps only in-frame clones and is missing some. The sample has some 300,000 clones; just under 90% are singletons. Sequenced material: PBMCs or T cells enriched from blood (not recorded which). These receptors were taken from a woman aged 25 to 39 who had recovered from COVID-19. Each CDR3 is given without its conserved first and last residue.

TRBV5-1	TRBJ2-3	ASSFSESTDTQY
TRBV6-5	TRBJ1-3	ASRVNTGVGNTIY
TRBV2	TRBJ1-1	ASSEAPRDTEAF
TRBV28	TRBJ1-1	ASSWGQPHTEAF
TRBV29-1	TRBJ1-2	SVEDNNYGYT
TRBV4-1	TRBJ2-7	ASSQPGNRDNYRNEQY
TRBV5-4	TRBJ2-2	ASSLGRNTGELF
TRBV19	TRBJ2-4	ASRMGAAKNIQY
TRBV2	TRBJ1-3	ASSRGQGSGNTIY
TRBV4-1	TRBJ1-2	ASSQDPHNYGYT